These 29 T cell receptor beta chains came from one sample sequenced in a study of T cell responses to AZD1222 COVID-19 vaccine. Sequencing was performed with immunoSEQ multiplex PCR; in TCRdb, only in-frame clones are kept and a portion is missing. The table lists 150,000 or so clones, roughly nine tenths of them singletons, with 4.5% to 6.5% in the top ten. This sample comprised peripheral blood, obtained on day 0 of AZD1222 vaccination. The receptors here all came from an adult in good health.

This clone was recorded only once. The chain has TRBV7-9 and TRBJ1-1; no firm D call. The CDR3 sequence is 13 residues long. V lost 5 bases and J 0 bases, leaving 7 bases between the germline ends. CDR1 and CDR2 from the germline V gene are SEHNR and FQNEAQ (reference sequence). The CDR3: CASSLDLNTEAFF. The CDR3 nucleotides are TGTGCCAGCAGCCTCGATTTGAACACTGAAGCTTTCTTT.

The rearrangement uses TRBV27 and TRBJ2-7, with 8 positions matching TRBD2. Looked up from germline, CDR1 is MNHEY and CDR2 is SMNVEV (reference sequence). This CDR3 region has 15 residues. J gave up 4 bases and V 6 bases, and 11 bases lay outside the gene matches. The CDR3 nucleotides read TGTGCCAGCAGAGACTCCGTAGCGGGATGGTACGAGCAGTACTTC. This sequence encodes CASRDSVAGWYEQYF.

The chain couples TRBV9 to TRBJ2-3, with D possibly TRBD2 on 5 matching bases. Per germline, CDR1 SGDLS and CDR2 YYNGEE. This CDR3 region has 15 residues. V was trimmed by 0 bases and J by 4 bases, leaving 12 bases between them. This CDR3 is CASSVVGVGSDTQYF. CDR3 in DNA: TGTGCCAGCAGCGTAGTGGGAGTCGGCTCAGATACGCAGTATTTT.

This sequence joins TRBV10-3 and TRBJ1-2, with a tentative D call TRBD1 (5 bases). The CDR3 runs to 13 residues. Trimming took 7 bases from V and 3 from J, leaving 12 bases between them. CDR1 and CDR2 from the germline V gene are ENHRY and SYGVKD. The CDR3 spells CAITQGKDYGYTF. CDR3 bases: TGTGCCATCACCCAGGGAAAGGACTATGGCTACACCTTC.

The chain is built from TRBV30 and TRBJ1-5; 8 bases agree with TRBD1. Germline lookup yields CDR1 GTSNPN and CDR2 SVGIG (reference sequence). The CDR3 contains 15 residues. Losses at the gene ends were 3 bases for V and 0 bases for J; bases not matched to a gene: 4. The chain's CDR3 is CAWSRGLYSNQPQHF. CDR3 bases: TGTGCCTGGAGCAGGGGGCTTTATAGCAATCAGCCCCAGCATTTT.

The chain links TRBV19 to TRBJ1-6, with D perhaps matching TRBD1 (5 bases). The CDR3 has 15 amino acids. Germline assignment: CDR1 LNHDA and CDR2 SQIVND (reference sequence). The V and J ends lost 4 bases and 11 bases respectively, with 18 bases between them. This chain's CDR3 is CASSRDLQWEPPLHF. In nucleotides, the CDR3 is TGTGCCAGTAGTAGGGACCTTCAGTGGGAACCACCCCTCCACTTT. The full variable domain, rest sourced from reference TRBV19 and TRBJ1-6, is DGGITQSPKYLFRKEGQNVTLSCEQNLNHDAMYWYRQDPGQGLRLIYYSQIVNDFQKGDIAEGYSVSREKKESFPLTVTSAQKNPTAFYLCASSRDLQWEPPLHFGNGTRLTVT.

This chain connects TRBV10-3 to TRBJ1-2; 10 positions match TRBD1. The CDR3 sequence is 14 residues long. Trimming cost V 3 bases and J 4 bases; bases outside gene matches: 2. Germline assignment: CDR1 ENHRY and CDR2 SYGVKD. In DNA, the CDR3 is TGTGCCATCAGTGACGGGACAGGGGCCTATGGCTACACCTTC. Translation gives CAISDGTGAYGYTF.

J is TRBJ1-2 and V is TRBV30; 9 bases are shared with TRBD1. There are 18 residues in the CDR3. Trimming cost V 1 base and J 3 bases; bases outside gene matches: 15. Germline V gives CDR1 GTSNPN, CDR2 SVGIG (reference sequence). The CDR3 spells CAWSAPGDRVPGDYGYTF. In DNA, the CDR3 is TGTGCCTGGAGTGCCCCGGGGGACAGGGTTCCGGGAGACTATGGCTACACCTTC.

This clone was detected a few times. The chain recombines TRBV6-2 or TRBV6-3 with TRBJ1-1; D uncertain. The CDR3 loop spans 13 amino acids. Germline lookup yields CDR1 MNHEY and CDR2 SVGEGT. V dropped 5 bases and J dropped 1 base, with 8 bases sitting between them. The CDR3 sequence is CASSVQENTEAFF. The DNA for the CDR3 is TGTGCCAGCAGTGTTCAGGAGAACACTGAAGCTTTCTTT.

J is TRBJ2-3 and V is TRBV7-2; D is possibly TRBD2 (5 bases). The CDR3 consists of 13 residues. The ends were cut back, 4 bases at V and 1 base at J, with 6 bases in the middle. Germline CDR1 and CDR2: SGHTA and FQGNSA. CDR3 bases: TGTGCCAGCAGCTGGCGGGGCACAGATACGCAGTATTTT. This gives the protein CASSWRGTDTQYF.

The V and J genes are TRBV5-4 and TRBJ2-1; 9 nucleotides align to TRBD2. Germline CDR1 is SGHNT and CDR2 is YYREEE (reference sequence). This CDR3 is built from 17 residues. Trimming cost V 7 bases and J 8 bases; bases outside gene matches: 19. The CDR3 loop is CASESYGGGRAVDEQFF. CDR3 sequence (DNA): TGTGCCAGCGAGTCTTACGGGGGCGGGAGGGCAGTGGATGAGCAGTTCTTC.

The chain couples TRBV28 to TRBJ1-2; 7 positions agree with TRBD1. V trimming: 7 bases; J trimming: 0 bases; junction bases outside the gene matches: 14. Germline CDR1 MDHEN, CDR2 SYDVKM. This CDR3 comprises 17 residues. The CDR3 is CASNVPGGEGANYGYTF. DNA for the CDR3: TGTGCCAGCAACGTACCAGGGGGGGAGGGAGCTAACTATGGCTACACCTTC.

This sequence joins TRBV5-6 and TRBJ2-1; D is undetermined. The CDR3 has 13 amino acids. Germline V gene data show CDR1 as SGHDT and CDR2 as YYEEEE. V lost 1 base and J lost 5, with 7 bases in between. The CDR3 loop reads CASSLSPNNEQFF. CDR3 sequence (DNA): TGTGCCAGCAGCTTGTCCCCAAACAATGAGCAGTTCTTC.

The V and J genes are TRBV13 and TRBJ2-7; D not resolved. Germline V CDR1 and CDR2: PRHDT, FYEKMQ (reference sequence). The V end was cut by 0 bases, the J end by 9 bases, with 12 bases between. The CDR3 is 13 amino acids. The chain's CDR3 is CASSLGWTGGQYF. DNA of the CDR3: TGTGCCAGCAGCTTAGGTTGGACCGGCGGGCAGTACTTC.

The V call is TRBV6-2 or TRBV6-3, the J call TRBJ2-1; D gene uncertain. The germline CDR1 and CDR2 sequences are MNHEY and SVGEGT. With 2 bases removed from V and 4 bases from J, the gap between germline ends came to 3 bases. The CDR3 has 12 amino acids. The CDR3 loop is CASSYGYNEQFF. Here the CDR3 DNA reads TGTGCCAGCAGTTACGGTTACAATGAGCAGTTCTTC.

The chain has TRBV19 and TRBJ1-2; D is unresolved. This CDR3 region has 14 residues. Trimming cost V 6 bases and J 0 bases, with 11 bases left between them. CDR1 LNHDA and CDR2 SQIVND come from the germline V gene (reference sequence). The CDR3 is CASRIISANYGYTF. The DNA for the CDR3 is TGTGCCAGTAGGATTATCAGTGCTAACTATGGCTACACCTTC.

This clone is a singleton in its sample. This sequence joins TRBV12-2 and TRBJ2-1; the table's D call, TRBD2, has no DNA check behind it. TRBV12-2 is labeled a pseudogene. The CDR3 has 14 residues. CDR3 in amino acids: CASRLAGGGNEQFF. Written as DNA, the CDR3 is TGTGCAAGTCGACTAGCGGGAGGTGGCAATGAGCAGTTCTTC.

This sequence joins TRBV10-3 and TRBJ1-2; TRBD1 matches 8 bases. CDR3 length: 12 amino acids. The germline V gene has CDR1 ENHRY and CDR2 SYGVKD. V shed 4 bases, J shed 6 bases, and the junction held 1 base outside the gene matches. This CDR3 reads CAISAGGNGYTF. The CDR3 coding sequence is TGTGCCATCAGTGCAGGGGGCAATGGCTACACCTTC.

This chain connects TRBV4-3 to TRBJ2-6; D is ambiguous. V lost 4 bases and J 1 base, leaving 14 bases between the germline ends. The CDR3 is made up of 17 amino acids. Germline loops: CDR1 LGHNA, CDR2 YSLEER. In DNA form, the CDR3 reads TGCGCCAGCAGCCGAGAAGTGGTAGGGTCTGGGGCCAACGTCCTGACTTTC. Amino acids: CASSREVVGSGANVLTF.

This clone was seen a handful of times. CDR3 in amino acids: CASSLRYTEAFF. CDR3 bases: TGTGCCAGCAGCTTGAGGTACACTGAAGCTTTCTTT. The rearrangement links TRBV5-6 to TRBJ1-1; D gene uncertain. V shed 1 base and J shed 3 bases, with 4 bases lying between them. This CDR3 has 12 residues. Looked up from germline, CDR1 is SGHDT and CDR2 is YYEEEE.

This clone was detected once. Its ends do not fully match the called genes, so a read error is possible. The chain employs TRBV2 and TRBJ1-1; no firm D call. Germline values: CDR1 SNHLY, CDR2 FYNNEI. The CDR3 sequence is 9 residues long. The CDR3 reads CASGDGAFF. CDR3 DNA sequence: TGTGCCAGCGGTGACGGAGCTTTCTTT.

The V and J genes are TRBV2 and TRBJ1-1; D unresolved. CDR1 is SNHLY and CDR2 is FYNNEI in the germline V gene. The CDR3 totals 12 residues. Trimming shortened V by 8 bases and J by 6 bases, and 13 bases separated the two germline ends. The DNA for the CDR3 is TGTGCCAGCCGGTGGGAGGACGCTGAAGCTTTCTTT. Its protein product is CASRWEDAEAFF.

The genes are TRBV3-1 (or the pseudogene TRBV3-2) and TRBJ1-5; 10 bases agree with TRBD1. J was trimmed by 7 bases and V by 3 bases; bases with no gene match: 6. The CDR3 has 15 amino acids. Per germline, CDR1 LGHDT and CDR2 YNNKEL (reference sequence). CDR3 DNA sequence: TGTGCCAGCAGCCACGGGGGACAGGGGAGGCAGCCCCAGCATTTT. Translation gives CASSHGGQGRQPQHF.

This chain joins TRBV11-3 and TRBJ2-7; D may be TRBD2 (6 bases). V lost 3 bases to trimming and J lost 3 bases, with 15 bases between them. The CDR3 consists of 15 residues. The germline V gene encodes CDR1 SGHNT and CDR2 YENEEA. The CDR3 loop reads CASSFYRDSFYEQYF. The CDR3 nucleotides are TGTGCCAGCAGCTTTTACCGGGACTCCTTCTACGAGCAGTACTTC.

The CDR3 loop reads CANNSYEQYF. CDR3 nucleotide sequence: TGCGCCAACAACTCCTACGAGCAGTACTTC. The V and J genes are TRBV5-1 and TRBJ2-7, with unresolved D. V lost 9 bases and J lost 0, with 4 bases in between. The CDR3 is 10 amino acids. CDR1 is SGHRS and CDR2 is YFSETQ in the germline V gene.

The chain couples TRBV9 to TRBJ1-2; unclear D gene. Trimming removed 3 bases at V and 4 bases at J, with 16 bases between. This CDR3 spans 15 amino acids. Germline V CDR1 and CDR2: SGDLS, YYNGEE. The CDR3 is CASSAIGSLGYGYTF. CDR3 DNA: TGTGCCAGCAGCGCCATCGGATCTCTTGGCTATGGCTACACCTTC.

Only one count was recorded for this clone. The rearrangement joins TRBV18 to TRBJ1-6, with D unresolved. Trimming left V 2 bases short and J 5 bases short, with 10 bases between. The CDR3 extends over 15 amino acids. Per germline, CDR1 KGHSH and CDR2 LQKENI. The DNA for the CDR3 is TGTGCCAGCTCACCATCAGGACGGGATAATTCACCCCTCCACTTT. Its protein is CASSPSGRDNSPLHF.

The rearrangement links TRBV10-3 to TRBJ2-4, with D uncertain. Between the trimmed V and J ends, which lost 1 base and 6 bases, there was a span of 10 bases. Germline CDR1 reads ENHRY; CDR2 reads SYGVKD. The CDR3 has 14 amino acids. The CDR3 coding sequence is TGTGCCATCAGTGAGTGGTCCGAAGGAAACATTCAGTACTTC. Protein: CAISEWSEGNIQYF.

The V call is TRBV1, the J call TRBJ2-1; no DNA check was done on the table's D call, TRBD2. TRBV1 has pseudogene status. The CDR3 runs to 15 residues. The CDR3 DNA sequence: TGCACCAGCAGCGGGGGACTAGCGGCCTACAATGAGCAGTTCTTC. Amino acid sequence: CTSSGGLAAYNEQFF.